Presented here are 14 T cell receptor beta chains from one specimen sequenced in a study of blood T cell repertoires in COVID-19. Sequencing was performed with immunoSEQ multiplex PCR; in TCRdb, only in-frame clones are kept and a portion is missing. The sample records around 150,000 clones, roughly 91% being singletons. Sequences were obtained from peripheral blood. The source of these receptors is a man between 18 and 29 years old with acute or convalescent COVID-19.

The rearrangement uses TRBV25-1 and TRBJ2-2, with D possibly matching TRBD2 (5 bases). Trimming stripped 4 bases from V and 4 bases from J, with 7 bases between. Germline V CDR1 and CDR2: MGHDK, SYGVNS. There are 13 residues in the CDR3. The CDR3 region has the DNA TGTGCCAGCAGTGGGACTGTCACCGGGGAGCTGTTTTTT. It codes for CASSGTVTGELFF. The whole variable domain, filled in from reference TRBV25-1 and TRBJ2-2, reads EADIYQTPRYLVIGTGKKITLECSQTMGHDKMYWYQQDPGMELHLIHYSYGVNSTEKGDLSSESTVSRIRTEHFPLTLESARPSHTSQYLCASSGTVTGELFFGEGSRLTVL.

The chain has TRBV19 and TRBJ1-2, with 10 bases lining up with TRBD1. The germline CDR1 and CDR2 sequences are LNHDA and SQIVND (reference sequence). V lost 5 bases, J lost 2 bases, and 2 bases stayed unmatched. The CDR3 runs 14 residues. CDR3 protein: CASSPGQGNYGYTF. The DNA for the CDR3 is TGTGCCAGTAGTCCGGGACAGGGGAACTATGGCTACACCTTC.

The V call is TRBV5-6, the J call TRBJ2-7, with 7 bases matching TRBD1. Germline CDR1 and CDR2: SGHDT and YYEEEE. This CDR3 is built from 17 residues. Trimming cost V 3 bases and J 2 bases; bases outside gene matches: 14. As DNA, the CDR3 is TGTGCCAGCAGCTGGACGGGACAGCCACTAATTCCCTACGAGCAGTACTTC. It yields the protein CASSWTGQPLIPYEQYF.

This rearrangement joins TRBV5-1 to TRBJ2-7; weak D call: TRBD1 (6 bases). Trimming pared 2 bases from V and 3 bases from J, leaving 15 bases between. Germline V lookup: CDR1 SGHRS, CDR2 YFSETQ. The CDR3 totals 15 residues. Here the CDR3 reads CASSLQGTDNYEQYF. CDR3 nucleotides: TGCGCCAGCAGCTTACAGGGAACTGACAACTACGAGCAGTACTTC.

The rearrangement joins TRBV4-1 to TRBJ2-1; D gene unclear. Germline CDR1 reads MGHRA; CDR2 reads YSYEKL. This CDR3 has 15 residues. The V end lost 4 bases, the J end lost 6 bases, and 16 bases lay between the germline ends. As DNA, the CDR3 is TGCGCCAGCAGCCCACTCACAGAAATAACCAATGAGCAGTTCTTC. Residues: CASSPLTEITNEQFF.

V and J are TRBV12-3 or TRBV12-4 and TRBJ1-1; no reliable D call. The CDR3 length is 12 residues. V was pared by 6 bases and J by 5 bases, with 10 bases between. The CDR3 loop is CASRPGQTEAFF. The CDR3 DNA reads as TGTGCCAGCAGGCCGGGTCAAACTGAAGCTTTCTTT.

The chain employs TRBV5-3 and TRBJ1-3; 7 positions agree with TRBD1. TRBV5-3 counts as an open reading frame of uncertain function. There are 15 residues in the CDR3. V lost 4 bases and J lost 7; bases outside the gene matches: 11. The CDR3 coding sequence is TGTGCCAGAAGCACAAGACAGGGTAATACGAACACCATATATTTT. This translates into CARSTRQGNTNTIYF.

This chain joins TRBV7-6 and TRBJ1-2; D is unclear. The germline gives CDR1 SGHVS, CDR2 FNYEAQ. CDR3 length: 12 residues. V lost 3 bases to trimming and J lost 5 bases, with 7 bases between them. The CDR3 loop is CASSFPGYGYTF. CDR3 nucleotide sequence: TGTGCCAGCAGCTTTCCGGGGTATGGCTACACCTTC.

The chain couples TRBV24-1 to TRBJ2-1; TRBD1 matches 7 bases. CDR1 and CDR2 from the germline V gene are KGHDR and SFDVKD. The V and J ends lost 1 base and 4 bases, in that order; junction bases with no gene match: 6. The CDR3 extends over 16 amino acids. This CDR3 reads CATSDFRDSPYNEQFF. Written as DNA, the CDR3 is TGTGCCACCAGTGATTTCCGGGACAGCCCTTACAATGAGCAGTTCTTC.

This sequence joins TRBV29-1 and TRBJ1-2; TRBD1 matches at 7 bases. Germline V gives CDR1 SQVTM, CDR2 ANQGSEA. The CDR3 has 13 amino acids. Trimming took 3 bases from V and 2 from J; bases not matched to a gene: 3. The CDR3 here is CSVDRGVNYGYTF. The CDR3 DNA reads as TGCAGCGTTGACAGGGGGGTGAACTATGGCTACACCTTC.

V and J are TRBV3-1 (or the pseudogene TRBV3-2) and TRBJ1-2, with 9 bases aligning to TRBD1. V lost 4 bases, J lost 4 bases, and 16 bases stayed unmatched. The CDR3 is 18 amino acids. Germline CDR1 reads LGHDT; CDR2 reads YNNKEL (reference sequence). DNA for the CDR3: TGTGCCAGCAGCCGACATCCGGGACAGGGTATGGTGAGCTATGGCTACACCTTC. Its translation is CASSRHPGQGMVSYGYTF.

CDR3 nucleotides: TGCGCCAGCAGCTTGGGAGTTTCGAGCACTGAAGCTTTCTTT. Translation: CASSLGVSSTEAFF. The J gene is TRBJ1-1, the V gene TRBV5-1; unclear D gene. From germline, CDR1 is SGHRS and CDR2 YFSETQ. V dropped 0 bases and J dropped 4 bases, with 10 bases sitting between them. The CDR3 has 14 residues.

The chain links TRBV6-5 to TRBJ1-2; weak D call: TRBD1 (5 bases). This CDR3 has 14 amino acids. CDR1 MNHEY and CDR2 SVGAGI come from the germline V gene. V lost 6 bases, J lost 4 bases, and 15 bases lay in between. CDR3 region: CASSPGDYIYGYTF. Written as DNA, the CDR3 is TGTGCCAGCAGCCCCGGGGACTACATCTATGGCTACACCTTC.

The CDR3 DNA follows: TGTGCCAGCGGTCAGGGCACAGATACGCAGTATTTT. Its translation is CASGQGTDTQYF. The rearrangement uses TRBV3-1 (or the pseudogene TRBV3-2) and TRBJ2-3; D remains ambiguous. This CDR3 contains 12 residues. Germline CDR1 and CDR2: LGHDT and YNNKEL (reference sequence). V lost 8 bases and J lost 1, with 7 bases in between.